This TCR beta chain was found in a study of CD8 T cells in Susac syndrome. Study outcomes and limitations: Only a relatively small number of individuals were included in the TCR sequencing and HLA analysis.

While serving as controls, healthy donors were matched for age and sex. Bulk CD8+ and CD4+ cells came from magnetic negative isolation; CD8+ TEMRA by FACS. This CDR3 comprises 12 residues. The germline V gene encodes CDR1 DFQATT and CDR2 SNEGSKA (reference sequence). V lost 4 bases, J lost 8 bases, and 9 bases lay in between. As concerns this clonotype: Its antigen is not identified.

About 0.5 to 1 ug RNA was reverse transcribed with random hexamers. Multiplex immunoSEQ PCR targeted 54 Vbeta and 13 Jbeta TCR beta segments. MiXCR was run by TCRdb on the immunoSEQ multiplex PCR reads, yielding one entry per CDR3 protein. The sample has about 120,000 distinct CDR3 sequences, 85% to 95% seen once. The receptor comes from a human donor in good health. Sequencing was carried out using CD8+ T cells from PBMCs. The chain is built from TRBV20-1 and TRBJ1-6, with no clear D. The CDR3 loop is CSAKGRDSPLHF. The CDR3 coding sequence is TGCAGTGCTAAAGGTCGGGATTCACCCCTCCACTTT.